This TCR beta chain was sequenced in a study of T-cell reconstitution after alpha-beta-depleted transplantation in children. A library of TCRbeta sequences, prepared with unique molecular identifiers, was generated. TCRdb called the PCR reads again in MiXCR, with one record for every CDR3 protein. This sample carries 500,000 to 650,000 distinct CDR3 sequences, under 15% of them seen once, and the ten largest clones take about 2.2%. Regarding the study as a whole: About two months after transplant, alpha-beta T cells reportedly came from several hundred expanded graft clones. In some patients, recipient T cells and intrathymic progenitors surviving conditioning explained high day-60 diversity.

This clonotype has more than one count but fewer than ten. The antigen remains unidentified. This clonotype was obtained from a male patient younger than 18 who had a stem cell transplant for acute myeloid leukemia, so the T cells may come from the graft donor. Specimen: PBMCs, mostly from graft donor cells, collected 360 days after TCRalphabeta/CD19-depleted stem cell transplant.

The CDR3 loop reads CASSPRTGDLQETQYF. CDR3 bases: TGTGCCAGCAGCCCCCGGACAGGAGACTTACAAGAGACCCAGTACTTC. The chain has TRBV7-9 and TRBJ2-5, with 7 bases aligning to TRBD1. This CDR3 region has 16 residues. Trimming removed 5 bases from V and 2 bases from J; junction bases left unmatched: 11. Per germline, CDR1 SEHNR and CDR2 FQNEAQ (reference sequence).